These T cell receptor beta chains were read from a single sample in a study of shared clonotypes between healthy human individuals. Only in-frame clones appear in the TCRdb table, and some are missing; sequencing was by immunoSEQ multiplex PCR. The repertoire holds around 2,000,000 clones, with roughly 94% as singletons. The material sequenced was naive CD4+ T cells sorted from blood. The receptors here all came from a man younger than 35 in good health. Each CDR3 is given with its conserved first and last residue. Fields, in order: V gene, J gene, clone size, D gene, CDR3 DNA, CDR3 protein. A D gene is named only where the DNA matches it firmly. Clone size is shown for a subset of rows, as once, few, many or a class of expanded clone.

v_gene: TRBV10-1; j_gene: TRBJ1-2; abundance: once; d_gene: NA; CDR3nt: TGCGCCAGCAGCCCCGGTAACTATGGCTACACCTTC; CDR3aa: CASSPGNYGYTF
v_gene: TRBV4-1; j_gene: TRBJ1-2; abundance: few; d_gene: NA; CDR3nt: TGCGCCAGCAGCCAAGTGGGACGGAGCAACTATGGCTACACCTTC; CDR3aa: CASSQVGRSNYGYTF
v_gene: TRBV19; j_gene: TRBJ2-2; abundance: NA; d_gene: NA; CDR3nt: TGTGCCAGTACCGCGGGGTGGCTAACCGGGGAGCTGTTTTTT; CDR3aa: CASTAGWLTGELFF
v_gene: TRBV29-1; j_gene: TRBJ1-1; abundance: NA; d_gene: TRBD1; CDR3nt: TGCAGCGTTGGACAGGGGACGAACACTGAAGCTTTCTTT; CDR3aa: CSVGQGTNTEAFF
v_gene: TRBV27; j_gene: TRBJ2-7; abundance: NA; d_gene: NA; CDR3nt: TGTGCCAGCAGTTTACGGGGTGCGAGCTCCTACGAGCAGTACTTC; CDR3aa: CASSLRGASSYEQYF
v_gene: TRBV30; j_gene: TRBJ1-6; abundance: few; d_gene: NA; CDR3nt: TGTGCCTGGAGTGCCAGGGGAACCTATAATTCACCCCTCCACTTT; CDR3aa: CAWSARGTYNSPLHF
v_gene: TRBV6-6; j_gene: TRBJ1-4; abundance: NA; d_gene: TRBD1; CDR3nt: TGTGCCAGCAGCCCCGGACAGGGGGGAAGTGAAAAACTGTTTTTT; CDR3aa: CASSPGQGGSEKLFF
v_gene: TRBV30; j_gene: TRBJ1-5; abundance: NA; d_gene: NA; CDR3nt: TGTGCCTGGGACAGACTAAATCAGCCCCAGCATTTT; CDR3aa: CAWDRLNQPQHF
v_gene: TRBV7-9; j_gene: TRBJ1-1; abundance: NA; d_gene: NA; CDR3nt: TGTGCCAGCAGCCACAGCGGGACTCGGGCTTTCTTT; CDR3aa: CASSHSGTRAFF
v_gene: TRBV10-3; j_gene: TRBJ1-1; abundance: NA; d_gene: NA; CDR3nt: TGTGCCATCAGTCCCAACATGAACACTGAAGCTTTCTTT; CDR3aa: CAISPNMNTEAFF
v_gene: TRBV18; j_gene: TRBJ2-1; abundance: NA; d_gene: NA; CDR3nt: TGTGCCAGCTCACCACCATCAGGGGTCAATGAGCAGTTCTTC; CDR3aa: CASSPPSGVNEQFF
v_gene: TRBV4-3; j_gene: TRBJ2-2; abundance: NA; d_gene: NA; CDR3nt: TGCGCCAGCAGCCTTCTGGGTAACGGGGAGCTGTTTTTT; CDR3aa: CASSLLGNGELFF
v_gene: TRBV6-4; j_gene: TRBJ1-5; abundance: NA; d_gene: NA; CDR3nt: TGTGCCAGCAGTGCTCCGCAGGAATCGTATAGCAATCAGCCCCAGCATTTT; CDR3aa: CASSAPQESYSNQPQHF
v_gene: TRBV9; j_gene: TRBJ1-1; abundance: NA; d_gene: TRBD1; CDR3nt: TGTGCCAGCAGGAGGGGGCAGGACACTGAAGCTTTCTTT; CDR3aa: CASRRGQDTEAFF
v_gene: TRBV5-1; j_gene: TRBJ1-3; abundance: NA; d_gene: NA; CDR3nt: TGCGCCAGCAGCTTGGAGGGGAGGGAAGGAAACACCATATATTTT; CDR3aa: CASSLEGREGNTIYF
v_gene: TRBV29-1; j_gene: TRBJ2-1; abundance: NA; d_gene: NA; CDR3nt: TGCAGCGTGGGGACTGGCTACAATGAGCAGTTCTTC; CDR3aa: CSVGTGYNEQFF
v_gene: TRBV20-1; j_gene: TRBJ1-2; abundance: NA; d_gene: NA; CDR3nt: TGCAGTGCTAGTTTCCGGGAAACCTTC; CDR3aa: CSASFRETF
v_gene: TRBV18; j_gene: TRBJ2-7; abundance: NA; d_gene: TRBD2; CDR3nt: TGTGCCAGCTCACCTTCGGCGGGGGGGCACTACGAGCAGTACTTC; CDR3aa: CASSPSAGGHYEQYF
v_gene: TRBV7-2; j_gene: TRBJ2-5; abundance: NA; d_gene: NA; CDR3nt: TGTGCCAGCAGCCAGGGGAGTCTGGAGACCCAGTACTTC; CDR3aa: CASSQGSLETQYF
v_gene: TRBV5-6; j_gene: TRBJ2-7; abundance: NA; d_gene: TRBD2; CDR3nt: TGTGCCAGCAGCTTGAGACTAGCGGGACAGACCTACGAGCAGTACTTC; CDR3aa: CASSLRLAGQTYEQYF
v_gene: TRBV19; j_gene: TRBJ2-3; abundance: NA; d_gene: NA; CDR3nt: TGTGCCAGTAGTGACAACAGGGGCACAGATACGCAGTATTTT; CDR3aa: CASSDNRGTDTQYF
v_gene: TRBV7-8; j_gene: TRBJ2-5; abundance: once; d_gene: NA; CDR3nt: TGTGCCAGCAGCGAACGGGGGACCGGGGCCCAGTACTTC; CDR3aa: CASSERGTGAQYF
v_gene: TRBV4-1; j_gene: TRBJ2-2; abundance: NA; d_gene: NA; CDR3nt: TGCGCCAGCAGCCAGAGGTCAGCGAACACCGGGGAGCTGTTTTTT; CDR3aa: CASSQRSANTGELFF
v_gene: TRBV7-9; j_gene: TRBJ1-6; abundance: NA; d_gene: NA; CDR3nt: TGTGCCAGCAGCGACCAGGTCGGGAGCTCACCCCTCCACTTT; CDR3aa: CASSDQVGSSPLHF
v_gene: TRBV7-9; j_gene: TRBJ1-6; abundance: few; d_gene: TRBD1; CDR3nt: TGTGCCAGCGTAATGGCAGGGGGCAATTCACCCCTCCACTTT; CDR3aa: CASVMAGGNSPLHF
v_gene: TRBV6-6; j_gene: TRBJ1-4; abundance: NA; d_gene: NA; CDR3nt: TGTGCCAGCATCCCCAGGAATAATGAAAAACTGTTTTTT; CDR3aa: CASIPRNNEKLFF
v_gene: TRBV27; j_gene: TRBJ1-6; abundance: NA; d_gene: TRBD1; CDR3nt: TGTGCCAGCAGTCCGGGACAGGGGCGGAATTCACCCCTCCACTTT; CDR3aa: CASSPGQGRNSPLHF
v_gene: TRBV6-5; j_gene: TRBJ2-7; abundance: once; d_gene: NA; CDR3nt: TGTGCCAGCAGTTACTCGAATACGCGAGAGCAGTACTTC; CDR3aa: CASSYSNTREQYF
v_gene: TRBV5-6; j_gene: TRBJ2-5; abundance: NA; d_gene: NA; CDR3nt: TGTGCCAGCAGCCCCGCCGGCCGCCAAGAGACCCAGTACTTC; CDR3aa: CASSPAGRQETQYF
v_gene: TRBV2; j_gene: TRBJ2-1; abundance: NA; d_gene: TRBD2; CDR3nt: TGTGCCAGCAGGGAGAGTCTACTAGCGGGGGCCGAGAATGAGCAGTTCTTC; CDR3aa: CASRESLLAGAENEQFF
v_gene: TRBV7-2; j_gene: TRBJ1-2; abundance: NA; d_gene: NA; CDR3nt: TGTGCCAGCAGCTTAACTGCTAACTATGGCTACACCTTC; CDR3aa: CASSLTANYGYTF
v_gene: TRBV6-1; j_gene: TRBJ2-7; abundance: NA; d_gene: TRBD1; CDR3nt: TGTGCCAGCAGTGCTCTCGGGACAGGGACCTTCGAGCAGTACTTC; CDR3aa: CASSALGTGTFEQYF
v_gene: TRBV11-2; j_gene: TRBJ2-7; abundance: NA; d_gene: TRBD1; CDR3nt: TGTGCCAGCAATCCCGGGACAGGGGGTTCCTACGAGCAGTACTTC; CDR3aa: CASNPGTGGSYEQYF
v_gene: TRBV7-9; j_gene: TRBJ1-1; abundance: NA; d_gene: NA; CDR3nt: TGTGCCAGCAGCCACGGAGGAACTGAAGCTTTCTTT; CDR3aa: CASSHGGTEAFF
v_gene: TRBV27; j_gene: TRBJ2-1; abundance: NA; d_gene: TRBD1; CDR3nt: TGTGCCAGCAGAAGGACAGGGGCCTCCAATGAGCAGTTCTTC; CDR3aa: CASRRTGASNEQFF
v_gene: TRBV7-2; j_gene: TRBJ1-5; abundance: NA; d_gene: TRBD1; CDR3nt: TGTGCCAGCAGCCTCGGACAGGCGAGCAATCAGCCCCAGCATTTT; CDR3aa: CASSLGQASNQPQHF